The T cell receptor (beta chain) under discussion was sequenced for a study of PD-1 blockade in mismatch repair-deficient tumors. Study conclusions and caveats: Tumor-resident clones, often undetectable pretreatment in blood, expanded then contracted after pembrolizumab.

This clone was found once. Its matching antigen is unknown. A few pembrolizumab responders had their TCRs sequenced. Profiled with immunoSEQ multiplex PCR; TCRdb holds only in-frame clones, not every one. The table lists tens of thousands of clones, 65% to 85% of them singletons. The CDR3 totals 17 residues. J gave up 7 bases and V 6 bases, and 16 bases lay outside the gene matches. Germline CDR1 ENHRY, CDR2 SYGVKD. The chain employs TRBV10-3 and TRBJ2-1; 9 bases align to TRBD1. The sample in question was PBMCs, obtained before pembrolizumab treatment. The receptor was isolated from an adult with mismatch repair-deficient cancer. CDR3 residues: CAISAPTGTGMDNEQFF. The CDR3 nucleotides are TGTGCCATCAGCGCTCCTACCGGGACAGGGATGGATAATGAGCAGTTCTTC.